The 27 T cell receptor beta chains below were found in one sample sequenced in a study of graft-versus-host responses after intestinal transplantation (dated by TCRdb to 2020 to 2022). Libraries were prepared through the immunoSEQ multiplex PCR assay. The table comes from immuneACCESS by way of TCRdb, which keeps in-frame sequences with V and J called. Part of the clones is missing from these tables; in studies checked, under half for an unresolved V gene and the rest for unknown reasons. This sample lists more than 95,000 clones; approximately 94% were detected once. The top ten constitute approximately 1.2% of the sample. No antigen is known for these receptors. Sample time point, as interpreted from the label and publication: cells obtained before transplantation from donor or recipient. Here the sequenced sample was unstimulated CD8+ T cells sorted from spleen or lymph node cells, taken before intestinal transplant. Receptor source: a human donor who received an intestinal transplant.

The rearrangement joins TRBV29-1 to TRBJ2-7, with 10 positions matching TRBD1. Per the germline V gene, CDR1 is SQVTM and CDR2 is ANQGSEA. CDR3 length: 14 amino acids. Unmatched junction bases numbered 6, after V lost 4 bases and J lost 3 bases. CDR3 in amino acids: CSVVGTGDFYEQYF. CDR3 bases: TGCAGCGTTGTCGGGACAGGGGATTTCTACGAGCAGTACTTC.

V usage is TRBV30 and J usage is TRBJ2-1, with 8 positions matching TRBD2. Germline-derived CDR1 and CDR2 are GTSNPN and SVGIG (reference sequence). V lost 0 bases to trimming and J lost 10 bases; unmatched junction nucleotides: 14. The CDR3 totals 16 residues. CDR3 protein: CAWSVLSGGHRNEQFF. CDR3 DNA: TGTGCCTGGAGTGTACTAAGCGGGGGCCACCGCAACGAGCAGTTCTTC.

V gene TRBV27 combines with J gene TRBJ2-1; the D gene is possibly TRBD1 (6 bases). There are 14 residues in the CDR3. Trimming took off 7 bases at V and 8 bases at J, with 18 bases between the two ends. Germline CDR1 and CDR2: MNHEY and SMNVEV (reference sequence). The CDR3 reads CASTGGLKVDEQFF. Here the CDR3 DNA reads TGTGCCAGCACTGGGGGCCTAAAAGTAGATGAGCAGTTCTTC.

CDR3 region: CASSLMEYQETQYF. The CDR3, as DNA: TGTGCCAGCAGTTTAATGGAGTACCAAGAGACCCAGTACTTC. The chain joins TRBV28 to TRBJ2-5; D gene ambiguous. V was clipped by 2 bases and J by 0 bases, with 7 bases between them. The CDR3 consists of 14 residues. Germline values: CDR1 MDHEN, CDR2 SYDVKM.

The table lists this clone with a count of one. This rearrangement joins TRBV4-1 to TRBJ1-1; D is unclear. The CDR3 consists of 16 residues. Trimming cost V 6 bases and J 4 bases, with 21 bases left between them. Germline V gene sequence: CDR1 MGHRA, CDR2 YSYEKL. The CDR3 is CASSPPRTEGGTEAFF. CDR3 DNA sequence: TGCGCCAGCAGTCCCCCCAGGACGGAGGGAGGCACTGAAGCTTTCTTT.

This chain connects TRBV6-5 to TRBJ2-5; no firm D call. The V gene's germline CDR1 is MNHEY and CDR2 SVGAGI. V gave up 6 bases and J gave up 4 bases, with 6 bases separating them. The CDR3 contains 11 residues. The CDR3 is CASRHGETQYF. For the CDR3, the DNA is TGTGCCAGCAGACACGGAGAGACCCAGTACTTC.

The J gene is TRBJ2-1, the V gene TRBV6-6; D gene ambiguous. CDR3 length: 16 amino acids. Germline V gives CDR1 MNHNY, CDR2 SVGAGI (reference sequence). Trimming took off 0 bases at V and 0 bases at J, with 9 bases between the two ends. CDR3 sequence reads: CASSYSYITSYNEQFF. The CDR3 region has the DNA TGTGCCAGCAGTTACTCGTACATAACCTCCTACAATGAGCAGTTCTTC.

The chain carries TRBV19 and TRBJ1-5; no clear D gene. The CDR3 is made up of 16 amino acids. The V end was cut by 8 bases, the J end by 0 bases, with 17 bases between. CDR1 LNHDA and CDR2 SQIVND come from the germline V gene (reference sequence). CDR3 coding DNA: TGTGCCAGTTCAAAAAGCCGAGAGTATAGCAATCAGCCCCAGCATTTT. Translation gives CASSKSREYSNQPQHF.

This sequence joins TRBV27 and TRBJ1-1; 7 bases are a match to TRBD1. V lost 7 bases and J lost 5; bases outside the gene matches: 4. CDR3 length equals 12 residues. Germline assignment: CDR1 MNHEY and CDR2 SMNVEV (reference sequence). DNA for the CDR3: TGTGCCAGCACAGGGGGAGGGACTGAAGCTTTCTTT. Its protein is CASTGGGTEAFF.

The chain combines TRBV6-5 with TRBJ2-7, with a possible D match to TRBD2 (5 bases). Germline V gene lookup returns CDR1 MNHEY and CDR2 SVGAGI. V was shortened by 4 bases and J by 3 bases, with 13 bases between the two germline ends. The CDR3 runs to 14 residues. The CDR3 sequence is CASSFNEGFYEQYF. DNA for the CDR3: TGTGCCAGCAGTTTTAACGAGGGCTTCTACGAGCAGTACTTC.

The V call is TRBV6-5, the J call TRBJ2-1; no reliable D call. The germline V gene encodes CDR1 MNHEY and CDR2 SVGAGI. V was pared by 6 bases and J by 7 bases, with 7 bases between. The CDR3 spans 11 residues. The CDR3 DNA reads TGTGCCAGCAGATTTGGGAATGAGCAGTTCTTC. It yields the protein CASRFGNEQFF.

The CDR3 loop is CATRQGLSYNSPLHF. The CDR3 DNA is TGTGCCACGAGACAGGGTCTTTCCTATAATTCACCCCTCCACTTT. This chain joins TRBV15 and TRBJ1-6; 7 bases map to TRBD1. Per the germline V gene, CDR1 is LNHNV and CDR2 is YYDKDF (reference sequence). J was trimmed by 1 base and V by 9 bases; bases with no gene match: 6. This CDR3 comprises 15 residues.

This sequence joins TRBV19 and TRBJ1-1; TRBD1 might be the D (5 bases). V lost 5 bases and J 5 bases, leaving 18 bases between the germline ends. The CDR3 is 15 residues long. The germline gives CDR1 LNHDA, CDR2 SQIVND (reference sequence). The CDR3 DNA reads as TGTGCCAGTAGTGGTCTCCTTGCAGGGTATACTGAAGCTTTCTTT. Translation: CASSGLLAGYTEAFF.

The chain joins TRBV5-4 to TRBJ1-1; perhaps TRBD1 as D (5 bases). From germline, CDR1 is SGHNT and CDR2 YYREEE (reference sequence). This CDR3 is 12 amino acids long. V was clipped by 6 bases and J by 6 bases, with 12 bases between them. In nucleotides, the CDR3 is TGTGCCAGCACCTCCGGGGCGGCTGAAGCTTTCTTT. Amino acids: CASTSGAAEAFF.

The chain recombines TRBV11-2 with TRBJ1-2, with 11 bases that match TRBD1. After removal of 5 bases from V and 6 bases from J, the junction contained 5 bases not matched to a gene. The CDR3 has 14 residues. Germline V gives CDR1 SGHAT, CDR2 FQNNGV. CDR3: CASSPGQGADGYTF. CDR3 coding DNA: TGTGCCAGCAGCCCCGGACAGGGGGCCGATGGCTACACCTTC.

V gene TRBV9 combines with J gene TRBJ2-1, with D maybe TRBD1 (8 bases). CDR1 and CDR2 from the germline V gene are SGDLS and YYNGEE. The V end was cut by 2 bases, the J end by 9 bases, with 18 bases between. CDR3 length equals 15 residues. As DNA, the CDR3 is TGTGCCAGCAGCGTTACAGGGGGGGCCCCGGTTGAGCAGTTCTTC. Residues: CASSVTGGAPVEQFF.

This chain uses TRBV4-2 with TRBJ1-2; D is unclear. The CDR3 spans 16 residues. From germline, CDR1 is LGHNA and CDR2 YNFKEQ. V was trimmed by 3 bases and J by 4 bases, leaving 18 bases between them. CDR3 nucleotide sequence: TGTGCCAGCAGCCATTCGAACCTTGAGGCAGCCTATGGCTACACCTTC. The encoded protein is CASSHSNLEAAYGYTF.

The chain has TRBV4-1 and TRBJ1-2, with D possibly matching TRBD1 (6 bases). Trimming removed 3 bases from V and 7 bases from J, with 18 bases in between. CDR1 is MGHRA, CDR2 YSYEKL, per germline. CDR3 size: 15 residues. The CDR3 DNA reads as TGCGCCAGCAGCCAGGATCCCGGGACAAGCAGTGGCTACACCTTC. Its protein is CASSQDPGTSSGYTF.

The rearrangement links TRBV4-2 to TRBJ1-4; D may be TRBD1 (5 bases). Germline assignment: CDR1 LGHNA and CDR2 YNFKEQ. There are 15 residues in the CDR3. Trimming cost V 0 bases and J 7 bases, with 12 bases left between them. The CDR3 reads CASSQDGVGVEKLFF. In nucleotides, the CDR3 is TGTGCCAGCAGCCAAGATGGAGTAGGGGTTGAAAAACTGTTTTTT.

A few counts support this clone. The V gene is TRBV5-5, the J gene TRBJ1-1, with D perhaps matching TRBD1 (5 bases). The CDR3 runs to 16 residues. With 0 bases removed from V and 0 bases from J, the gap between germline ends came to 12 bases. Looked up from germline, CDR1 is SGHKS and CDR2 is YYEKEE (reference sequence). The CDR3 loop reads CASSLDGAGMNTEAFF. CDR3 DNA sequence: TGTGCCAGCAGCTTGGATGGGGCCGGAATGAACACTGAAGCTTTCTTT.

This clone has only one observation. The V call is TRBV5-1, the J call TRBJ1-2; D gene uncertain. The V end lost 4 bases, the J end lost 2 bases, and 12 bases lay between the germline ends. This CDR3 spans 14 amino acids. Germline V gene data show CDR1 as SGHRS and CDR2 as YFSETQ. The CDR3 nucleotides are TGCGCCAGCAGCGCGGACGCAGCGAACTATGGCTACACCTTC. It translates to CASSADAANYGYTF.

J is TRBJ2-7 and V is TRBV15; D is possibly TRBD1 (5 bases). This CDR3 contains 13 residues. V shed 5 bases and J shed 5 bases, with 13 bases lying between them. Germline V gene data show CDR1 as LNHNV and CDR2 as YYDKDF (reference sequence). The CDR3: CATSGSRGHEQYF. The CDR3 bases are TGTGCCACCAGCGGATCTAGGGGCCACGAGCAGTACTTC. Complete variable domain (other parts from reference TRBV15 and TRBJ2-7): DAMVIQNPRYQVTQFGKPVTLSCSQTLNHNVMYWYQQKSSQAPKLLFHYYDKDFNNEADTPDNFQSRRPNTSFCFLDIRSPGLGDTAMYLCATSGSRGHEQYFGPGTRLTVT.

The V call is TRBV7-8, the J call TRBJ2-7; possible D gene TRBD2, 6 bases. This CDR3 contains 14 residues. The V and J ends lost 0 bases and 7 bases respectively, with 13 bases between them. The V gene's germline CDR1 is SGHVS and CDR2 FQNEAQ. DNA for the CDR3: TGTGCCAGCAGCTTAGCGGTCACTCGGGGGGAGCAGTACTTC. Translating it yields CASSLAVTRGEQYF.

The chain recombines TRBV2 with TRBJ2-7; TRBD1 might be the D (6 bases). This CDR3 is 16 amino acids long. Per the germline V gene, CDR1 is SNHLY and CDR2 is FYNNEI. The V and J ends lost 1 base and 6 bases respectively, with 19 bases between them. CDR3 region: CASSEGGARGRAEQYF. The CDR3, as DNA: TGTGCCAGCAGTGAAGGGGGAGCCAGGGGAAGGGCCGAGCAGTACTTC.

The chain carries TRBV5-4 and TRBJ1-1; 8 bases match TRBD1. The germline V gene encodes CDR1 SGHNT and CDR2 YYREEE (reference sequence). The V and J ends lost 4 bases and 1 base, in that order; junction bases with no gene match: 9. The CDR3 extends over 16 amino acids. The CDR3 DNA follows: TGTGCCAGCAGCCCTCCCATGGACAGGGAGAACACTGAAGCTTTCTTT. Translation gives CASSPPMDRENTEAFF.

The chain combines TRBV7-6 with TRBJ2-7; D call uncertain. The CDR3 length is 12 residues. V lost 2 bases, J lost 7 bases, and 9 bases lay in between. Germline lookup yields CDR1 SGHVS and CDR2 FNYEAQ. As DNA, the CDR3 is TGTGCCAGCAGCTTACCCCTGACGGAGCAGTACTTC. It yields the protein CASSLPLTEQYF. Supplemented by reference TRBV7-6 and TRBJ2-7, the full variable domain reads GAGVSQSPRYKVTKRGQDVALRCDPISGHVSLYWYRQALGQGPEFLTYFNYEAQQDKSGLPNDRFSAERPEGSISTLTIQRTEQRDSAMYRCASSLPLTEQYFGPGTRLTVT.

The chain recombines TRBV19 with TRBJ1-2; D gene ambiguous. Deletions cut 4 bases from V and 12 bases from J, with 12 bases between. The CDR3 loop spans 11 amino acids. Germline V lookup: CDR1 LNHDA, CDR2 SQIVND (reference sequence). The CDR3 region has the DNA TGTGCCAGTAGTACTGGACTGCTTAACACCTTC. It codes for CASSTGLLNTF. Together with reference TRBV19 and TRBJ1-2, the CDR3 gives the full variable domain: DGGITQSPKYLFRKEGQNVTLSCEQNLNHDAMYWYRQDPGQGLRLIYYSQIVNDFQKGDIAEGYSVSREKKESFPLTVTSAQKNPTAFYLCASSTGLLNTFGSGTRLTVV.